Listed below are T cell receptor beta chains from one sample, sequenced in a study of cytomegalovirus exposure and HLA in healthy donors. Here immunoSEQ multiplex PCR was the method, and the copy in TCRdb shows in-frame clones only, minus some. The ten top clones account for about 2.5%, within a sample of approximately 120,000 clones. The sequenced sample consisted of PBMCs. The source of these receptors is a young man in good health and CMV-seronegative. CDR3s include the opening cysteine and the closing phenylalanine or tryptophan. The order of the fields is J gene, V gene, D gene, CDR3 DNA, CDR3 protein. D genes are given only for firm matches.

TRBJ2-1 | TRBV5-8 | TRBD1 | TGTGCCAGCAGCTTGTTCGGACAGGATCGCGATGAGCAGTTCTTC | CASSLFGQDRDEQFF
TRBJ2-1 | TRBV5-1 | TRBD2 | TGCGCCAGCAGCTTGGCTAGCGGGGGCGATGAGCAGTTCTTC | CASSLASGGDEQFF
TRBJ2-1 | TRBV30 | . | TGTGCCTGGAGTCCCCAGGACTGGCCCTCCTACAATGAGCAGTTCTTC | CAWSPQDWPSYNEQFF
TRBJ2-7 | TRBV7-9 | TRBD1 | TGTGCCAGCAGCTCCCCAGGGGGCGGCTACGAGCAGTACTTC | CASSSPGGGYEQYF
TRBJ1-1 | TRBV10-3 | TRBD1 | TGTGCCATCAGCCCGACAGGGGTGAACACTGAAGCTTTCTTT | CAISPTGVNTEAFF
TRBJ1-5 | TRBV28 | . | TGTGCCAGCAGTTCTGTTCAGGGTCTCAATCAGCCCCAGCATTTT | CASSSVQGLNQPQHF
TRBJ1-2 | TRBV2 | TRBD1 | TGTGCCAGCATTGGGGCCAGGGGGCGTCGAGGTGGCTACACCTTC | CASIGARGRRGGYTF
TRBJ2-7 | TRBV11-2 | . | TGTGCCAGCAGCTTAGGGGTTCTAGCCGAGCAGTACTTC | CASSLGVLAEQYF
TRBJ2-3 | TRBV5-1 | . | TGCGCCAGCAGCTCCGCCGCGGGGAGCACAGATACGCAGTATTTT | CASSSAAGSTDTQYF
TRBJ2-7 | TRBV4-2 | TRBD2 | TGTGCCAGCAGCCAAGATACGGGGACTATCTCCTACGAGCAGTACTTC | CASSQDTGTISYEQYF
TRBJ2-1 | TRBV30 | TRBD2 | TGTGCCCTCGCTTGGTCTAGCGGGGCCTACAATGAGCAGTTCTTC | CALAWSSGAYNEQFF
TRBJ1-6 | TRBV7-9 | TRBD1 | TGTGCCAGCAGCTCGTCCCGGGACAGTCTGAATAATTCACCCCTCCACTTT | CASSSSRDSLNNSPLHF
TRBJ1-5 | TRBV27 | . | TGTGCCAGCAGGCCACAGGTAGGGCCCCAGCATTTT | CASRPQVGPQHF
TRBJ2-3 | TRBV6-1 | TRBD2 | TGTGCCAGCAGTGAAGCCCTGACTAGCGGGAGGGCAGATACGCAGTATTTT | CASSEALTSGRADTQYF
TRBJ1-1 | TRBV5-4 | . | TGTGCCAGCAGCCAACAGGGGAACACTGAAGCTTTCTTT | CASSQQGNTEAFF
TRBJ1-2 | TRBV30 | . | TGTGCCTGGAGTCCAACTGGTTATGGCTACACCTTC | CAWSPTGYGYTF
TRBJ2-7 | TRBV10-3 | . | TGTGCCATCGCTCACGGGGGCTACGAGCAGTACTTC | CAIAHGGYEQYF
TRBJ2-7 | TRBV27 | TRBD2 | TGTGCCAGCAGTTTATCTTTCCGGACTAGAGAATACGAGCAGTACTTC | CASSLSFRTREYEQYF
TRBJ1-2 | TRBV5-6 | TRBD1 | TGTGCCAGCAGGACTCAGGGGGCTAGGGGCTACACCTTC | CASRTQGARGYTF
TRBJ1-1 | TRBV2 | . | TGTGCCAGCAGTGAAGTCGGTGTGTCGGTGGAAGCTTTCTTT | CASSEVGVSVEAFF
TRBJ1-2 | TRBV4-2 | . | TGTGCCAGCAGCCCCGGATCGCAGCGGGACTATGGCTACACCTTC | CASSPGSQRDYGYTF
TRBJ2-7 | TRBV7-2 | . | TGTGCCAGCAGCCCTTACTACGAGCAGTACTTC | CASSPYYEQYF
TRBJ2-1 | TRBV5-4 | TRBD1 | TGTGCCAGCAGCCCCGACAGGGGGGGGGAGCAGTTCTTC | CASSPDRGGEQFF
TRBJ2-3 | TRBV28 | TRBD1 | TGTGCCGGACAGGGGAGCACAGATACGCAGTATTTT | CAGQGSTDTQYF
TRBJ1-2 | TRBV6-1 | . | TGTGCCAGCTTCCCGACAGCTAACTATGGCTACACCTTC | CASFPTANYGYTF
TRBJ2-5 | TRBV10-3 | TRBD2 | TGTGCCATCAGAGAAGGGACTAGCGGGAAAGAGACCCAGTACTTC | CAIREGTSGKETQYF
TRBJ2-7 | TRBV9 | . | TGTGCCAGCAGCCCGAGGACAGAGTCCTACGAGCAGTACTTC | CASSPRTESYEQYF
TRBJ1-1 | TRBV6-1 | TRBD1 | TGTGCCAGCAGTGCCGGACAGGTGAACACTGAAGCTTTCTTT | CASSAGQVNTEAFF
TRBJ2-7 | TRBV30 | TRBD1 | TGTGCCTGGGCCACCGAGACAGGGGGTTCCTACGAGCAGTACTTC | CAWATETGGSYEQYF
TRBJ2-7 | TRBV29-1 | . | TGCAGCGTTCGGGGGACCAGGACAGGCGTCGGCGAGCAGTACTTC | CSVRGTRTGVGEQYF
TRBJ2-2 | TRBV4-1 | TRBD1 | TGCGCCAGCAGCCAAGGGGGGTTGACAGGGCGCACCGGGGAGCTGTTTTTT | CASSQGGLTGRTGELFF
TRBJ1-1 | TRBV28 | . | TGTGCCAGCGGGCTCTTGAACACTGAAGCTTTCTTT | CASGLLNTEAFF
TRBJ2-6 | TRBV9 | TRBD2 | TGTGCCAGCAGCAATTCCGGGAGGGGCACTGGGGCCAACGTCCTGACTTTC | CASSNSGRGTGANVLTF
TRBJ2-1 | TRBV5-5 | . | TGTGCCAGCAGCAAGGACGGACAGACCTACAATGAGCAGTTCTTC | CASSKDGQTYNEQFF
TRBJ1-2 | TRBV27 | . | TGTGCCAGCAGACACCCCTCGTCATCGGGCTACACCTTC | CASRHPSSSGYTF
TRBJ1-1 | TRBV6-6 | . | TGTGCCAGCAGTTACAATCTAGGGAACACTGAAGCTTTCTTT | CASSYNLGNTEAFF
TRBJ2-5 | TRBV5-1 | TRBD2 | TGCGCCAGCAGCTTGGGACTAGCGGGAGAGGAGACCCAGTACTTC | CASSLGLAGEETQYF
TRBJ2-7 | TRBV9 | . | TGTGCCAGCAGCGTTTTAGTCACTACCGAGCAGTACTTC | CASSVLVTTEQYF
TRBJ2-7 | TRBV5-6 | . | TGTGCCAGCAGCTTCCGACAGTCCTACGAGCAGTACTTC | CASSFRQSYEQYF
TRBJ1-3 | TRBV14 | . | TGTGCCAGCAGCGTCGACATTGGAAACACCATATATTTT | CASSVDIGNTIYF
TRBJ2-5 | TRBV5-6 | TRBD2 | TGTGCCAGCAGCTCCTTGGGACTAGCGGGAGGAGTGGAAGAGACCCAGTACTTC | CASSSLGLAGGVEETQYF
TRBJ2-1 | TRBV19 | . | TGTGCCAGTAGTGCCTCTCTTAACATTGGCTACAATGAGCAGTTCTTC | CASSASLNIGYNEQFF
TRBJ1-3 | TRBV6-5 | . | TGTGCCGCTGGGAGATCTGGAAACACCATATATTTT | CAAGRSGNTIYF
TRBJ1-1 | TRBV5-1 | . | TGCGCCAGCACCCGGGACTCTTTGAACACTGAAGCTTTCTTT | CASTRDSLNTEAFF
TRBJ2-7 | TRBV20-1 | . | TGCGGCGAGGGACTTTCCTACGAGCAGTACTTC | CGEGLSYEQYF
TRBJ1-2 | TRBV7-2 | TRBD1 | TGTGCCAGCAGCCACGGGACAGGGGGCTATGGCTACACCTTC | CASSHGTGGYGYTF
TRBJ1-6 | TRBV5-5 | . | TGTGCCAGCAGCCCTGCTTTAGGGGCCTATAATTCACCCCTCCACTTT | CASSPALGAYNSPLHF
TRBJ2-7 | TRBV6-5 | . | TGTGCCAGCAGTCGGGAAAATACCTACGAGCAGTACTTC | CASSRENTYEQYF
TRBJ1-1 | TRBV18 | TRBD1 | TGTGCCAGCACACCCGGGACAGGAGAGAGGGATGGTACGGCTTTCTTT | CASTPGTGERDGTAFF
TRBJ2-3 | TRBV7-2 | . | TGTGCCAGCAGCTTAGACTCCACTAGCACAGATACGCAGTATTTT | CASSLDSTSTDTQYF
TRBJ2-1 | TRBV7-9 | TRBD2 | TGTGCCAGCAGCTTTGGGACTAGCGGGAGGCCAAACAATGAGCAGTTCTTC | CASSFGTSGRPNNEQFF
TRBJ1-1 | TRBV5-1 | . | TGCGCCAGCAGCGTGGGACAAAGCAACACTGAAGCTTTCTTT | CASSVGQSNTEAFF
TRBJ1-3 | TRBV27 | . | TGTGCCAGCAGTCCCATTAATCGGTCCTCTGGAAACACCATATATTTT | CASSPINRSSGNTIYF
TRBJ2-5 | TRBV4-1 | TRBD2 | TGCGCCAGCAGCCGTGCCGGGACTAGTGAAGAGACCCAGTACTTC | CASSRAGTSEETQYF